A selection of T cell receptor beta chains follows, all from one sample in a study of cytomegalovirus exposure and HLA in healthy donors. The data were produced by immunoSEQ multiplex PCR, yet TCRdb's version contains in-frame clones alone and is incomplete. The sample has fewer than 100,000 clones; 60% to 85% are singletons. Sequencing was performed on PBMCs. All receptors derive from a man aged 60 to 75 in good health and CMV-seropositive. Both conserved end residues are part of each CDR3. A D gene is named only where the DNA matches it firmly. Size values are once, few and many counts, or a class for expanded clones, and some rows have none.

CDR3nt	CDR3aa	abundance	v_gene	d_gene	j_gene
TGTGCCACCAGCAGAGATAGCGAAGTAGAGACCCAGTACTTC	CATSRDSEVETQYF	few	TRBV15	-	TRBJ2-5
TGTGCCAGCAGTTACGGGCTAGCGGACGGCGAGCAGTACTTC	CASSYGLADGEQYF	-	TRBV6-5	TRBD2	TRBJ2-7
TGTGCCAGCAGCGTAGCTGGGAACAGGGCTTCCACCGGGGAGCTGTTTTTT	CASSVAGNRASTGELFF	-	TRBV9	-	TRBJ2-2
TGTGCCATCAGAACAGGAACTTACCAAGAGACCCAGTACTTC	CAIRTGTYQETQYF	-	TRBV10-3	-	TRBJ2-5
TGCGCCAGCAGCTTGGACGGGACTAGCGGGCGGCGGGAGCAGTACTTC	CASSLDGTSGRREQYF	-	TRBV5-1	TRBD2	TRBJ2-7
TGTGCCAGCAGTTACTCTTCCAGACTTCTAAATTCCGAGCAGTACTTC	CASSYSSRLLNSEQYF	-	TRBV6-5	-	TRBJ2-7
TGCAGCGCCCGCCAGACTTACACAGATACGCAGTATTTT	CSARQTYTDTQYF	-	TRBV29-1	-	TRBJ2-3
TGTGCCAGCTCACCACCCCCCGGGGGGGCTACCGGGGAGCTGTTTTTT	CASSPPPGGATGELFF	-	TRBV18	TRBD2	TRBJ2-2
TGTGCCAGCAGCTCAATAGCGGGTATTAGCACAGATACGCAGTATTTT	CASSSIAGISTDTQYF	-	TRBV7-9	TRBD2	TRBJ2-3
TGCGCCAGCAGCTTGGGACTAGCGGCAAGCACAGATACGCAGTATTTT	CASSLGLAASTDTQYF	-	TRBV5-1	TRBD2	TRBJ2-3
TGTGCCAGCAGCTCCGGGGAGTTCGCGAACACCGGGGAGCTGTTTTTT	CASSSGEFANTGELFF	-	TRBV7-9	-	TRBJ2-2
TGTGCCACCAGCAGAGTCGCACAGTCTGGAAACACCATATATTTT	CATSRVAQSGNTIYF	-	TRBV15	-	TRBJ1-3
TGTGCCAGTAGTGCACGGGGACAGGGGGCGTTGTACGAGCAGTACTTC	CASSARGQGALYEQYF	-	TRBV19	TRBD1	TRBJ2-7
TGTGCCAGCAGTTACGGGACAGGGTTTCCATACGAGCAGTACTTC	CASSYGTGFPYEQYF	-	TRBV6-5	TRBD1	TRBJ2-7
TGCGCCAGCAGCTTGGTGGGGGGAGCGTACGAGCAGTACTTC	CASSLVGGAYEQYF	-	TRBV5-1	-	TRBJ2-7
TGTGCCAGCAGCTTCTTTCCGGGACAGATTTACGAGCAGTACTTC	CASSFFPGQIYEQYF	once	TRBV11-1	TRBD1	TRBJ2-7
TGTGCCAGCAAAGTCGGCCCAGGGCGGGGGGAAAAACTGTTTTTT	CASKVGPGRGEKLFF	-	TRBV28	-	TRBJ1-4
TGTGCCAGCAGCCCCCCGCCAGGTCGACAAGAGACCCAGTACTTC	CASSPPPGRQETQYF	once	TRBV5-4	-	TRBJ2-5
TGTGCCAGCAGCCATCCAGCGGGGTTTGGGAACACCGGGGAGCTGTTTTTT	CASSHPAGFGNTGELFF	-	TRBV7-9	TRBD2	TRBJ2-2
TGTGCCAGCAGCTTACGGGCGATGTCAGGGGGAGTGGATGGCTACACCTTC	CASSLRAMSGGVDGYTF	-	TRBV7-9	TRBD1	TRBJ1-2
TGCAGCGTTGATTCAGGGGTCGTTGGCTACACCTTC	CSVDSGVVGYTF	-	TRBV29-1	-	TRBJ1-2
TGCGCCAGCAGCTTGGCACAGATGAACACTGAAGCTTTCTTT	CASSLAQMNTEAFF	-	TRBV5-1	-	TRBJ1-1
TGTGCCAGCAGCGTCGACAGGGTTCGCGAGACCCAGTACTTC	CASSVDRVRETQYF	few	TRBV9	TRBD1	TRBJ2-5
TGTGCCACCAGCTCGACTAGAGATACGCAGTATTTT	CATSSTRDTQYF	few	TRBV15	-	TRBJ2-3
TGTGCCAGCAGTTTTAGGGACAGGGCAGCTAGCTACGAGCAGTACTTC	CASSFRDRAASYEQYF	-	TRBV27	TRBD1	TRBJ2-7
TGTGCCAGCAACCTTAGGGCGGGTAACGGGGAGCTGTTTTTT	CASNLRAGNGELFF	-	TRBV7-2	-	TRBJ2-2
TGCGCCAGCAGCTTTGGCGGGGGAGCAGTTCGACGAGAGACCCAGTACTTC	CASSFGGGAVRRETQYF	-	TRBV5-1	TRBD2	TRBJ2-5
TGTGCCAGCAGTCCCCGACAGGGTAATCAGCCCCAGCATTTT	CASSPRQGNQPQHF	-	TRBV6-5	TRBD1	TRBJ1-5